These 27 T cell receptor beta chains were sequenced from one sample in a study of blood T cell repertoires in COVID-19. Produced via immunoSEQ multiplex PCR; TCRdb's table is partial and in-frame only. The top ten hold 15% to 20% of the sample, which has 150,000 or so clones, approximately 79% seen once. Specimen: peripheral blood. The receptors originated from a woman at least 80 years old with acute or convalescent COVID-19.

V usage is TRBV4-2 and J usage is TRBJ2-2, with TRBD2 matching over 10 bases. The CDR3 has 17 amino acids. Germline CDR1 reads LGHNA; CDR2 reads YNFKEQ. V shed 0 bases and J 7 bases; nucleotides not matched to a gene: 8. The CDR3 region has the DNA TGTGCCAGCAGCCAAGATAGCGGGGGGTCACTAGTCGGGGAGCTGTTTTTT. It translates to CASSQDSGGSLVGELFF.

V gene TRBV7-6 combines with J gene TRBJ2-5, with 10 bases fitting TRBD1. In germline, CDR1 is SGHVS, CDR2 FNYEAQ. The CDR3 has 19 residues. With 2 bases clipped from V and 0 bases from J, the junction kept 12 bases outside the gene matches. CDR3 nucleotides: TGTGCCAGCAGCTTATCCCTATTCGACAGGGGGCTTAACCAAGAGACCCAGTACTTC. Translation: CASSLSLFDRGLNQETQYF.

The rearrangement links TRBV7-9 to TRBJ2-7; the match to TRBD2 covers 7 bases. Germline lookup yields CDR1 SEHNR and CDR2 FQNEAQ (reference sequence). V dropped 2 bases and J dropped 2; count of bases not matched to a gene: 9. There are 16 residues in the CDR3. Here the CDR3 DNA reads TGTGCCAGCAGCTTAACTAGTGGCGGGAGCGCCTACGAGCAGTACTTC. Protein: CASSLTSGGSAYEQYF. Full variable domain (rest looked up from reference TRBV7-9 and TRBJ2-7): DTGVSQNPRHKITKRGQNVTFRCDPISEHNRLYWYRQTLGQGPEFLTYFQNEAQLEKSRLLSDRFSAERPKGSFSTLEIQRTEQGDSAMYLCASSLTSGGSAYEQYFGPGTRLTVT.

This clone was detected once. The CDR3 sequence is CASSESRRDGYTF. For the CDR3, the DNA is TGCGCCAGCAGTGAGTCTAGGAGGGATGGCTACACCTTC. The genes are TRBV10-2 and TRBJ1-2; D remains ambiguous. The CDR3 contains 13 residues. Per germline, CDR1 WSHSY and CDR2 SAAADI. V lost 0 bases, J lost 6 bases, and 8 bases lay in between.

The V call is TRBV3-1 (or the pseudogene TRBV3-2), the J call TRBJ1-3; tentative D call: TRBD1 (5 bases). The V gene lost 7 bases and the J gene lost 0 bases, with 13 bases spanning the gap. Germline loops: CDR1 LGHDT, CDR2 YNNKEL (reference sequence). The CDR3 runs to 15 residues. This CDR3 is CASTERGYSGNTIYF. In DNA form, the CDR3 reads TGTGCCAGCACCGAAAGGGGCTACTCTGGAAACACCATATATTTT.

The chain joins TRBV6-5 to TRBJ1-2; possible D gene TRBD1, 5 bases. The CDR3 has 13 amino acids. Germline loops: CDR1 MNHEY, CDR2 SVGAGI. V lost 2 bases and J 8 bases, leaving 12 bases between the germline ends. The CDR3 loop reads CASSYEGRLGYTF. CDR3 nucleotide sequence: TGTGCCAGCAGTTACGAGGGGAGGCTGGGCTACACCTTC.

The V and J genes are TRBV6-6 and TRBJ1-2, with D perhaps TRBD1 (6 bases). The CDR3 is 12 amino acids. Germline assignment: CDR1 MNHNY and CDR2 SVGAGI (reference sequence). Trimming took 6 bases from V and 4 from J, leaving 9 bases between them. The DNA of the CDR3 is TGTGCCAGCAGACAGGGTGGCTATGGCTACACCTTC. Translation: CASRQGGYGYTF.

The CDR3 coding sequence is TGTGCCAGCAGTAGGACAGGGGAGGTCACCGGGGAGCTGTTTTTT. It is translated as CASSRTGEVTGELFF. The rearrangement joins TRBV27 to TRBJ2-2; TRBD1 aligns across 9 bases. This CDR3 is built from 15 residues. Germline lookup yields CDR1 MNHEY and CDR2 SMNVEV (reference sequence). The V and J ends lost 5 bases and 4 bases, in that order; junction bases with no gene match: 5.

The table lists this clone with a count of one. The chain is built from TRBV9 and TRBJ1-2, with 7 bases lining up with TRBD1. The CDR3 consists of 17 residues. V shed 3 bases, J shed 8 bases, and the junction held 19 bases outside the gene matches. CDR1 is SGDLS and CDR2 is YYNGEE in the germline V gene. CDR3 in DNA: TGTGCCAGCAGCGCCGACGCGAGGGACAGCCAATATTCGGGCTACACCTTC. Translating it yields CASSADARDSQYSGYTF.

The CDR3 region is CASSLDPGVNTEAFF. DNA for the CDR3: TGCGCCAGCAGCTTGGATCCGGGGGTGAACACTGAAGCTTTCTTT. The J gene is TRBJ1-1, the V gene TRBV5-1; a weak D match, TRBD1 (5 bases). Germline V gives CDR1 SGHRS, CDR2 YFSETQ. The CDR3 contains 15 residues. Trimming stripped 0 bases from V and 0 bases from J, with 9 bases between.

This CDR3 reads CASSQARLNSGNTIYF. CDR3 nucleotide sequence: TGTGCCAGCAGCCAAGCCAGGCTAAACTCTGGAAACACCATATATTTT. The V and J genes are TRBV3-1 (or the pseudogene TRBV3-2) and TRBJ1-3; D is undetermined. Trimming stripped 1 base from V and 0 bases from J, with 10 bases between. Germline values: CDR1 LGHDT, CDR2 YNNKEL (reference sequence). The CDR3 totals 16 residues.

V gene TRBV4-2 combines with J gene TRBJ2-1; D is uncertain. CDR1 LGHNA and CDR2 YNFKEQ come from the germline V gene. The CDR3 is 11 amino acids. Trimming took 1 base from V and 15 from J, leaving 10 bases between them. CDR3 nucleotide sequence: TGTGCCAGCAGCCAAGTTTCAACACGGTTCTTC. It encodes CASSQVSTRFF.

The rearrangement links TRBV6-6 to TRBJ1-2; 8 bases are a match to TRBD1. Germline V gene sequence: CDR1 MNHNY, CDR2 SVGAGI (reference sequence). The CDR3 runs 15 residues. Trimming cost V 5 bases and J 5 bases; bases outside gene matches: 10. DNA of the CDR3: TGTGCCAGCAGTGATCCCGGACAGGGCGAGTATGGCTACACCTTC. It encodes CASSDPGQGEYGYTF.

The chain carries TRBV7-2 and TRBJ2-1, with 12 bases that match TRBD2. This CDR3 region has 15 residues. Looked up from germline, CDR1 is SGHTA and CDR2 is FQGNSA. After removal of 1 base from V and 10 bases from J, the junction contained 5 bases not matched to a gene. The CDR3 loop reads CASSLGGLAGGEQFF. The CDR3, as DNA: TGTGCCAGCAGCTTAGGGGGACTAGCGGGTGGCGAGCAGTTCTTC.

This clone occurred a few times. The chain is built from TRBV5-1 and TRBJ1-3; tentatively, D is TRBD1 (6 bases). This CDR3 contains 16 residues. Germline lookup yields CDR1 SGHRS and CDR2 YFSETQ. Trimming removed 4 bases at V and 0 bases at J, with 14 bases between. The CDR3 loop is CASSQRTGNSGNTIYF. CDR3 coding DNA: TGCGCCAGCAGCCAACGTACAGGGAACTCTGGAAACACCATATATTTT.

The CDR3 protein is CASSGTSRGEQYF. The CDR3 bases are TGTGCCAGCAGTGGGACATCTAGGGGCGAGCAGTACTTC. The rearrangement links TRBV2 to TRBJ2-7; a weak D match, TRBD1 (5 bases). V was trimmed by 4 bases and J by 6 bases, leaving 13 bases between them. In germline, CDR1 is SNHLY, CDR2 FYNNEI. The CDR3 totals 13 residues.

V is TRBV19 and J is TRBJ2-2, with D possibly being TRBD2 (6 bases). CDR3 size: 15 residues. Trimming cost V 2 bases and J 4 bases, with 11 bases left between them. CDR1 is LNHDA and CDR2 is SQIVND in the germline V gene (reference sequence). CDR3 nucleotide sequence: TGTGCCAGTAGTATAAAACTAGCTGTCACCGGGGAGCTGTTTTTT. Encoded protein: CASSIKLAVTGELFF.

CDR3 in amino acids: CASSSILAGGNTDTQYF. The CDR3, as DNA: TGTGCCAGCAGCTCTATACTAGCGGGAGGGAACACAGATACGCAGTATTTT. The V call is TRBV7-9, the J call TRBJ2-3, with 13 bases matching TRBD2. Per germline, CDR1 SEHNR and CDR2 FQNEAQ (reference sequence). After removal of 4 bases from V and 2 bases from J, the junction contained 6 bases not matched to a gene. CDR3 length: 17 amino acids.

This clone has only one observation. The chain uses TRBV6-5 and TRBJ1-1; D is ambiguous. Germline V gives CDR1 MNHEY, CDR2 SVGAGI. Trimming removed 1 base from V and 5 bases from J, with 11 bases in between. CDR3 length: 14 residues. The CDR3 coding sequence is TGTGCCAGCAGTTACTACGGAACCGGGACTGAAGCTTTCTTT. Translated, it gives CASSYYGTGTEAFF.

This clone has ten or more counts. V is TRBV13 and J is TRBJ2-2; 13 bases line up with TRBD2. CDR1 is PRHDT and CDR2 is FYEKMQ in the germline V gene (reference sequence). Trimming cost V 4 bases and J 5 bases; bases outside gene matches: 7. The CDR3 loop spans 17 amino acids. CDR3 bases: TGTGCCAGCAGCTCCGGACTAGCGGGAGTACGGACCGGGGAGCTGTTTTTT. This gives the protein CASSSGLAGVRTGELFF.

The chain uses TRBV7-9 and TRBJ2-1; 9 positions match TRBD2. Germline V gives CDR1 SEHNR, CDR2 FQNEAQ (reference sequence). This CDR3 spans 12 amino acids. J gave up 10 bases and V 3 bases, and 1 base lay outside the gene matches. As DNA, the CDR3 is TGTGCCAGCAGCTTCGGACTAGCGGAGCAGTTCTTC. It encodes CASSFGLAEQFF.

V is TRBV19 and J is TRBJ2-7, with D possibly TRBD2 on 5 matching bases. CDR1 is LNHDA and CDR2 is SQIVND in the germline V gene (reference sequence). V lost 0 bases, J lost 1 base, and 7 bases lay in between. The CDR3 has 14 amino acids. CDR3 DNA sequence: TGTGCCAGTAGTATAGAGCGACTATCCTACGAGCAGTACTTC. Translation gives CASSIERLSYEQYF.

The gene calls are TRBV7-8 and TRBJ1-5, with D possibly TRBD1 on 6 matching bases. CDR1 and CDR2 from the germline V gene are SGHVS and FQNEAQ. V was cut by 1 base and J by 0 bases, with 7 bases left in between. The CDR3 has 15 amino acids. CDR3 amino acids: CASSLGDISNQPQHF. The CDR3 DNA is TGTGCCAGCAGCTTAGGGGACATTAGCAATCAGCCCCAGCATTTT.

The chain recombines TRBV9 with TRBJ1-1, with 7 bases aligning to TRBD1. Trimming removed 0 bases from V and 11 bases from J; junction bases left unmatched: 16. Germline V CDR1 and CDR2: SGDLS, YYNGEE. The CDR3 is made up of 16 amino acids. Written as DNA, the CDR3 is TGTGCCAGCAGCGTAGTAGTTGGGTCAGCCTCACAGGGGGCTTTCTTT. Its protein product is CASSVVVGSASQGAFF.

The genes are TRBV9 and TRBJ2-6; the match to TRBD1 covers 9 bases. Germline V gene sequence: CDR1 SGDLS, CDR2 YYNGEE. This CDR3 comprises 19 residues. V shed 3 bases and J 0 bases; nucleotides not matched to a gene: 10. CDR3 sequence: CASSETSGTGFSGANVLTF. The CDR3 DNA follows: TGTGCCAGCAGCGAGACCTCCGGGACAGGGTTCTCTGGGGCCAACGTCCTGACTTTC.

The gene calls are TRBV12-3 or TRBV12-4 and TRBJ2-3; possible D gene TRBD2, 6 bases. The V end lost 3 bases, the J end lost 4 bases, and 8 bases lay between the germline ends. The CDR3 has 13 amino acids. Written as DNA, the CDR3 is TGTGCCAGCAGTTTCGGGAGTGCAGATACGCAGTATTTT. Translated, it gives CASSFGSADTQYF.

The V gene is TRBV27, the J gene TRBJ2-3; D remains unclear. The CDR3 runs to 16 residues. The germline V and J ends were trimmed by 1 base and 0 bases, with 11 bases remaining between them. Germline CDR1 reads MNHEY; CDR2 reads SMNVEV (reference sequence). The CDR3 loop is CASSLLQASSTDTQYF. CDR3 DNA: TGTGCCAGCAGTTTATTGCAGGCGTCTAGCACAGATACGCAGTATTTT.